Following are 31 T cell receptor beta chains from one sample sequenced in a study of T cell repertoires in cytomegalovirus infection. In TCRdb, the reads were re-called with MiXCR into one record per CDR3 protein. The table lists 100,000 to 150,000 distinct CDR3 sequences, less than 9.5% of them singletons. The sequenced sample consisted of PBMCs. These receptor sequences come from a human donor in good health (CMV status not recorded). Some clones in this sample may be carry-over from other donors' samples.

This clonotype occurred many times. As DNA, the CDR3 is TGCAGTGCCATCCGGGAGGGGCTCCTCACAGATACGCAGTATTTT. Encoded protein: CSAIREGLLTDTQYF. This chain uses TRBV20-1 with TRBJ2-3; 8 bases are shared with TRBD2. The ends lost 6 bases at V and 2 bases at J; junction bases unmatched: 10. The germline gives CDR1 DFQATT, CDR2 SNEGSKA (reference sequence). There are 15 residues in the CDR3.

This clonotype was observed at least ten times. The chain links TRBV7-2 to TRBJ1-1, with D possibly being TRBD1 (5 bases). The ends were cut back, 3 bases at V and 2 bases at J, with 13 bases in the middle. Germline assignment: CDR1 SGHTA and CDR2 FQGNSA. The CDR3 runs 15 residues. The CDR3 loop is CASSFGGQSNTEAFF. CDR3 nucleotide sequence: TGTGCCAGCAGCTTTGGGGGTCAGTCAAACACTGAAGCTTTCTTT.

Note on this clonotype: Just one base apart from a much larger clone, this may be a read error. The chain carries TRBV29-1 and TRBJ2-3, with D perhaps TRBD2 (7 bases). Germline-derived CDR1 and CDR2 are SQVTM and ANQGSEA. The V gene lost 6 bases and the J gene lost 4 bases, with 11 bases spanning the gap. This CDR3 has 12 residues. The CDR3 spells CSVIGGADTQYF. The DNA of the CDR3 is TGCAGCGTCATAGGGGGGGCAGATACGCAGTATTTT.

Ten or more counts support this clonotype. The chain is built from TRBV24-1 and TRBJ1-2; tentatively, D is TRBD1 (5 bases). Per the germline V gene, CDR1 is KGHDR and CDR2 is SFDVKD. The CDR3 has 16 residues. Trimming cost V 3 bases and J 4 bases, with 17 bases left between them. Here the CDR3 DNA reads TGTGCCACCAGTGATCCCGACCAGGGATGGGGCTATGGCTACACCTTC. Encoded protein: CATSDPDQGWGYGYTF.

This clonotype was detected ten times or more. The rearrangement uses TRBV28 and TRBJ1-2, with TRBD1 matching over 10 bases. The V and J ends lost 5 bases and 0 bases, in that order; junction bases with no gene match: 3. CDR1 and CDR2 (germline): MDHEN, SYDVKM. The CDR3 loop spans 15 amino acids. CDR3 nucleotide sequence: TGTGCCAGCAGTCCAGGGACAGGGGCTAACTATGGCTACACCTTC. Translating it yields CASSPGTGANYGYTF.

This clonotype was counted many times. The chain combines TRBV7-6 with TRBJ1-5; the D is unclear. Germline-derived CDR1 and CDR2 are SGHVS and FNYEAQ. The V and J ends lost 1 base and 5 bases respectively, with 12 bases between them. This CDR3 is built from 15 residues. The chain's CDR3 is CASSLDSQPDQPQHF. The CDR3 region has the DNA TGTGCCAGCAGCTTAGACAGTCAACCCGATCAGCCCCAGCATTTT.

This clonotype was picked up many times. The chain joins TRBV2 to TRBJ2-1; 9 nucleotides line up with TRBD1. The CDR3 runs to 13 residues. From germline, CDR1 is SNHLY and CDR2 FYNNEI. With V trimmed by 6 bases and J by 8 bases, 5 bases remained unmatched. The CDR3 coding sequence is TGTGCCAGCAGGGACAGGGGAATCGATGAGCAGTTCTTC. Amino acid sequence: CASRDRGIDEQFF.

The sample holds many counts of this clonotype. V is TRBV6-5 and J is TRBJ2-3; a possible D gene is TRBD2 (6 bases). From germline, CDR1 is MNHEY and CDR2 SVGAGI. Deletions cut 2 bases from V and 1 base from J, with 16 bases between. CDR3 length: 17 amino acids. In DNA, the CDR3 is TGTGCCAGCAGTTACCTCCGTATGGAGGGAGGCACAGATACGCAGTATTTT. Amino acid sequence: CASSYLRMEGGTDTQYF.

This clonotype was observed a single time. The J gene is TRBJ1-5, the V gene TRBV28, with 11 bases fitting TRBD1. CDR1 MDHEN and CDR2 SYDVKM come from the germline V gene. CDR3 length: 15 residues. With V trimmed by 6 bases and J by 6 bases, 7 bases remained unmatched. This CDR3 reads CASSSGTGGIQPQHF. The CDR3 bases are TGTGCCAGCAGCTCCGGGACAGGGGGGATTCAGCCCCAGCATTTT.

Ten or more counts support this clonotype. This chain uses TRBV14 with TRBJ2-7; a weak D match, TRBD2 (5 bases). Trimming left V 3 bases short and J 6 bases short, with 9 bases between. This CDR3 has 12 amino acids. Germline values: CDR1 SGHDN, CDR2 FVKESK. CDR3 coding DNA: TGTGCCAGCAGCCACCTAGCTCGCGAGCAGTACTTC. Its translation: CASSHLAREQYF.

This clonotype has at least ten counts. The chain carries TRBV7-2 and TRBJ1-1; a possible D gene is TRBD1 (6 bases). CDR3 length: 16 amino acids. The V end was cut by 0 bases, the J end by 4 bases, with 15 bases between. The germline V gene has CDR1 SGHTA and CDR2 FQGNSA. The CDR3 DNA is TGTGCCAGCAGCTTAGCGGGGGTAGGGGGGATCACTGAAGCTTTCTTT. This translates into CASSLAGVGGITEAFF.

This clonotype was found a few times. The genes are TRBV9 and TRBJ2-6; no clear D. This CDR3 has 15 residues. Trimming left V 3 bases short and J 2 bases short, with 9 bases between. Looked up from germline, CDR1 is SGDLS and CDR2 is YYNGEE. The CDR3 loop is CASSATSPGANVLTF. CDR3 in DNA: TGTGCCAGCAGCGCAACTTCGCCTGGGGCCAACGTCCTGACTTTC.

This clonotype showed up just a few times. The chain is built from TRBV29-1 and TRBJ2-3; no firm D call. This CDR3 has 12 amino acids. Trimming removed 4 bases from V and 2 bases from J, with 7 bases in between. Germline V gene sequence: CDR1 SQVTM, CDR2 ANQGSEA. CDR3 sequence: CSVVSVTDTQYF. The CDR3 nucleotides read TGCAGCGTTGTGTCCGTCACAGATACGCAGTATTTT.

This clonotype has at least ten counts. This chain joins TRBV14 and TRBJ2-1; 12 nucleotides line up with TRBD2. Per germline, CDR1 SGHDN and CDR2 FVKESK. Losses at the gene ends were 0 bases for V and 1 base for J; bases not matched to a gene: 4. The CDR3 runs 18 residues. DNA of the CDR3: TGTGCCAGCAGCCAAGAGACTAGCGGGAGACGATCCTACAATGAGCAGTTCTTC. Its translation: CASSQETSGRRSYNEQFF.

This chain links TRBV14 with TRBJ1-5; 10 nucleotides match TRBD1. Germline trimming cut 3 bases from V and 7 bases from J; bases unmatched to any gene: 15. This CDR3 has 18 residues. The germline CDR1 and CDR2 sequences are SGHDN and FVKESK. The CDR3 coding sequence is TGTGCCAGCAGCCACCCGGGACAGGGGTCGTTTTTGGGGCAGCCCCAGCATTTT. This gives the protein CASSHPGQGSFLGQPQHF.

This clonotype was observed a few times. A much larger clone differs by one base, so this may be a read error. This chain links TRBV7-2 with TRBJ1-6, with a possible D match to TRBD1 (5 bases). The CDR3 is made up of 14 amino acids. Germline V gives CDR1 SGHTA, CDR2 FQGNSA. Deletions cut 4 bases from V and 7 bases from J, with 11 bases between. CDR3 bases: TGTGCCAGCAGCTCGGGACGGAGAAATTCACCCCTCCACTTT. It codes for CASSSGRRNSPLHF.

This clonotype was counted ten times or more. The chain is built from TRBV6-1 and TRBJ2-7; D perhaps matches TRBD1 (6 bases). The CDR3 consists of 14 residues. V lost 6 bases to trimming and J lost 5 bases, with 17 bases between them. Germline CDR1 is MNHNS and CDR2 is SASEGT. The CDR3 DNA follows: TGTGCCAGCAGCGCTCGGACAGAAGGGGACGAGCAGTACTTC. Translated: CASSARTEGDEQYF.

This clonotype was counted at least ten times. The chain carries TRBV28 and TRBJ1-2, with D uncertain. Germline-derived CDR1 and CDR2 are MDHEN and SYDVKM. V gave up 6 bases and J gave up 0 bases, with 14 bases separating them. The CDR3 contains 15 residues. CDR3 sequence (DNA): TGTGCCAGCAGCCGTGAAAGGCAAGCTAACTATGGCTACACCTTC. It codes for CASSRERQANYGYTF.

The table lists this clonotype with a few counts. J is TRBJ2-2 and V is TRBV28, with 9 bases identical to TRBD2. CDR1 is MDHEN and CDR2 is SYDVKM in the germline V gene. This CDR3 region has 15 residues. V lost 5 bases, J lost 1 base, and 2 bases stayed unmatched. The CDR3 spells CASSPSGVNTGELFF. The CDR3 bases are TGTGCCAGCAGTCCTAGCGGGGTGAACACCGGGGAGCTGTTTTTT.

In its sample, this clonotype was seen many times. This rearrangement joins TRBV20-1 to TRBJ2-2; D is undetermined. The CDR3 loop spans 11 amino acids. The ends were cut back, 2 bases at V and 7 bases at J, with 5 bases in the middle. Looked up from germline, CDR1 is DFQATT and CDR2 is SNEGSKA (reference sequence). CDR3 sequence (DNA): TGCAGTGCTAGATCCCTCGGGGAGCTGTTTTTT. This codes for CSARSLGELFF.

This clonotype was seen many times. The rearrangement uses TRBV20-1 and TRBJ1-2; D perhaps matches TRBD1 (5 bases). Germline V gives CDR1 DFQATT, CDR2 SNEGSKA (reference sequence). The length of the CDR3 is 12 residues. The ends were cut back, 3 bases at V and 4 bases at J, with 9 bases in the middle. CDR3 residues: CSARGGIYGYTF. The CDR3 DNA reads TGCAGTGCTAGGGGGGGTATCTATGGCTACACCTTC.

This clonotype was observed at least ten times. V and J are TRBV10-3 and TRBJ1-2; the D gene is possibly TRBD1 (5 bases). The germline V gene has CDR1 ENHRY and CDR2 SYGVKD. V was pared by 3 bases and J by 2 bases, with 10 bases between. This CDR3 has 14 residues. DNA for the CDR3: TGTGCCATCAGTGATCGCAGGGTGAACTATGGCTACACCTTC. Translating gives CAISDRRVNYGYTF.

This clonotype showed up many times. This rearrangement joins TRBV28 to TRBJ1-1, with D possibly being TRBD1 (5 bases). Trimming cost V 2 bases and J 4 bases, with 11 bases left between them. This CDR3 is built from 14 residues. CDR1 is MDHEN and CDR2 is SYDVKM in the germline V gene. The CDR3 here is CASSLEAGITEAFF. In nucleotides, the CDR3 is TGTGCCAGCAGTTTAGAGGCAGGGATCACTGAAGCTTTCTTT.

The sample holds many counts of this clonotype. The J gene is TRBJ1-5, the V gene TRBV19, with unresolved D. Trimming stripped 1 base from V and 3 bases from J, with 10 bases between. CDR3 length: 15 amino acids. Germline V gives CDR1 LNHDA, CDR2 SQIVND (reference sequence). The CDR3 DNA reads as TGTGCCAGTAGTATAGGGTCCAGATTCAATCAGCCCCAGCATTTT. This codes for CASSIGSRFNQPQHF.

At least ten counts were recorded for this clonotype. The J gene is TRBJ2-2, the V gene TRBV7-2, with TRBD2 identical over 15 bases. Germline V gene sequence: CDR1 SGHTA, CDR2 FQGNSA. This CDR3 has 20 amino acids. Losses at the gene ends were 1 base for V and 5 bases for J; bases not matched to a gene: 11. The CDR3 protein is CASSLEPWGLAGGRTGELFF. The CDR3 region has the DNA TGTGCCAGCAGCTTAGAGCCCTGGGGACTAGCGGGGGGCCGGACCGGGGAGCTGTTTTTT. Full variable domain (rest looked up from reference TRBV7-2 and TRBJ2-2): GAGVSQSPSNKVTEKGKDVELRCDPISGHTALYWYRQSLGQGLEFLIYFQGNSAPDKSGLPSDRFSAERTGGSVSTLTIQRTQQEDSAVYLCASSLEPWGLAGGRTGELFFGEGSRLTVL.

This clonotype appeared a few times. The chain recombines TRBV29-1 with TRBJ1-3; no firm D call. CDR3 size: 11 residues. Germline V gene lookup returns CDR1 SQVTM and CDR2 ANQGSEA. The germline V and J ends were trimmed by 2 bases and 4 bases, with 3 bases remaining between them. The CDR3 is CSVESGNTIYF. For the CDR3, the DNA is TGCAGCGTTGAATCCGGAAACACCATATATTTT.

This chain uses TRBV6-5 with TRBJ1-2, with TRBD1 matching over 7 bases. CDR1 MNHEY and CDR2 SVGAGI come from the germline V gene. V was pared by 7 bases and J by 6 bases, with 8 bases of the junction left unmatched. This CDR3 comprises 13 residues. The CDR3 DNA reads TGTGCCAGCACTCAGACAGGGACGCATGGCTACACCTTC. Protein: CASTQTGTHGYTF.

This clonotype was observed many times. The chain uses TRBV28 and TRBJ2-5; 8 bases align to TRBD2. The germline V gene has CDR1 MDHEN and CDR2 SYDVKM. The CDR3 totals 17 residues. After removal of 0 bases from V and 4 bases from J, the junction contained 10 bases not matched to a gene. The CDR3 sequence: CASSLWGSSGGRETQYF. CDR3 sequence (DNA): TGTGCCAGCAGTTTATGGGGGTCCAGCGGGGGAAGAGAGACCCAGTACTTC. Full variable domain (outside the CDR3, taken from reference TRBV28 and TRBJ2-5): DVKVTQSSRYLVKRTGEKVFLECVQDMDHENMFWYRQDPGLGLRLIYFSYDVKMKEKGDIPEGYSVSREKKERFSLILESASTNQTSMYLCASSLWGSSGGRETQYFGPGTRLLVL.

This clonotype occurred many times. The chain employs TRBV7-2 and TRBJ2-6, with TRBD2 as a possible D gene (7 bases). Germline CDR1 and CDR2: SGHTA and FQGNSA. V gave up 1 base and J gave up 1 base, with 17 bases separating them. The CDR3 contains 19 residues. CDR3 DNA: TGTGCCAGCAGCTTAGAAGGGGGGGCGCTCAGATCTGGGGCCAACGTCCTGACTTTC. This codes for CASSLEGGALRSGANVLTF.

The chain employs TRBV28 and TRBJ2-7; either TRBD1 or TRBD2 may supply D (7 bases each). The CDR3 extends over 16 amino acids. CDR1 is MDHEN and CDR2 is SYDVKM in the germline V gene. The germline V and J ends were trimmed by 5 bases and 4 bases, with 21 bases remaining between them. CDR3 amino acids: CASSPTQGRGSYEQYF. In DNA form, the CDR3 reads TGTGCCAGCAGTCCAACACAGGGGAGGGGATCATACGAGCAGTACTTC.

This chain links TRBV14 with TRBJ1-5; D gene unclear. The V end was cut by 0 bases, the J end by 9 bases, with 6 bases between. CDR3 size: 12 residues. Germline CDR1 is SGHDN and CDR2 is FVKESK. CDR3 sequence: CASSQDVGPQHF. The DNA for the CDR3 is TGTGCCAGCAGCCAAGATGTGGGGCCCCAGCATTTT.